This TCR beta chain was captured by sequencing in a study of blood T cell repertoires in COVID-19. As for the study in general: COVID-19 samples from acute and convalescent phases originated in the United States, Italy and Spain. The cDNA or gDNA used as material had been derived from T cells, B-cell-depleted T cells, or PBMCs.

Looked up from germline, CDR1 is GTSNPN and CDR2 is SVGIG (reference sequence). This CDR3 contains 15 residues. V was cut by 0 bases and J by 5 bases, with 16 bases left in between. Original data processing: Amplification from reference gene primers served as the basis for estimated nucleated cell counts. The assay was immunoSEQ multiplex PCR, and TCRdb's table has in-frame clones only and misses some. The V and J calls and clone size come from that table; D and trimming were worked out from the DNA. The sample includes hundreds of thousands of clones, about four fifths of them seen just once. The V gene is TRBV30, the J gene TRBJ1-2; D possibly corresponds to TRBD1 (5 bases). The clonotype comes from a man aged 80 or over with acute or convalescent COVID-19. Source material: peripheral blood. The DNA for the CDR3 is TGTGCCTGGAGTGTAGTTCAGCAGGGATGGTATGGCTACACCTTC. Encoded protein: CAWSVVQQGWYGYTF.